A selection of T cell receptor beta chains follows, all from one sample in a study of cytomegalovirus exposure and HLA in healthy donors. Measured with immunoSEQ multiplex PCR; TCRdb has only the in-frame clones, and not every one. The sample includes 160,000 or so clones, 70% to 80% seen only once; the top ten take 2.2%. The source material was PBMCs. The receptors were sampled from a man aged 50 or older in good health and CMV-seropositive. The CDR3 runs from the conserved cysteine through the conserved F or W. The order of the fields is CDR3 protein, CDR3 DNA, clone size, D gene, V gene, J gene. D genes are given only for firm matches. The size of a clone is reported for some rows only, either as once, few or many, or as a class for expanded clones.

CASSPTFTGFGANVLTF	TGTGCCAGTAGCCCGACGTTCACAGGGTTCGGGGCCAACGTCCTGACTTTC	.	.	TRBV19	TRBJ2-6
CASSFSGVSYNSPLHF	TGTGCCAGCAGTTTTTCAGGGGTCTCCTATAATTCACCCCTCCACTTT	.	.	TRBV6-5	TRBJ1-6
CASSYEGDEQYF	TGTGCCAGCAGTTACGAGGGGGACGAGCAGTACTTC	.	.	TRBV6-6	TRBJ2-7
CASSLTGGAQSYGYTF	TGTGCCAGCAGTCTTACAGGGGGGGCCCAGTCCTATGGCTACACCTTC	.	TRBD1	TRBV27	TRBJ1-2
CASSQANQGSYGYTF	TGCGCCAGCAGCCAAGCCAATCAGGGGAGCTATGGCTACACCTTC	.	.	TRBV4-1	TRBJ1-2
CASSSNLQSTDTQYF	TGCGCCAGCAGCTCCAACCTACAGAGCACAGATACGCAGTATTTT	few	.	TRBV5-1	TRBJ2-3
CASSVRWSSYEQYF	TGTGCCAGCAGTGTTAGGTGGAGCTCCTACGAGCAGTACTTC	.	.	TRBV6-1	TRBJ2-7
CASSPRTGVGYEQYF	TGTGCCAGCAGTCCGAGGACAGGGGTAGGCTACGAGCAGTACTTC	few	TRBD1	TRBV27	TRBJ2-7
CATSRGAGGNNQPQHF	TGTGCCACCAGCAGGGGGGCAGGGGGAAACAATCAGCCCCAGCATTTT	.	TRBD1	TRBV15	TRBJ1-5
CASKSPDRYEQYF	TGTGCCAGCAAATCCCCCGACAGGTACGAGCAGTACTTC	.	.	TRBV28	TRBJ2-7
CASSLRGQGPGNTIYF	TGCGCCAGCAGCTTGCGAGGACAGGGGCCTGGAAACACCATATATTTT	.	TRBD1	TRBV5-1	TRBJ1-3
CASSSLTGGAGTEAFF	TGTGCCAGCAGCTCGCTTACCGGGGGGGCTGGGACTGAAGCTTTCTTT	.	.	TRBV5-4	TRBJ1-1
CASSPAITGVTAGELFF	TGCGCCAGCAGCCCAGCGATTACAGGGGTAACGGCGGGGGAGCTGTTTTTT	.	TRBD1	TRBV5-1	TRBJ2-2
CAISSGTGGSYGYTF	TGTGCCATCAGCTCCGGGACAGGGGGCTCCTATGGCTACACCTTC	few	TRBD1	TRBV10-3	TRBJ1-2
CATSRGRNTEAFF	TGTGCCACCAGCAGAGGGAGGAACACTGAAGCTTTCTTT	few	.	TRBV15	TRBJ1-1
CASAPEARNYGYTF	TGTGCTAGTGCCCCCGAGGCCCGTAACTATGGCTACACCTTC	few	.	TRBV12-5	TRBJ1-2
CASSLARFAGGPQDTQYF	TGTGCCAGCAGCCTCGCGAGGTTTGCGGGGGGGCCCCAAGATACGCAGTATTTT	.	TRBD2	TRBV7-8	TRBJ2-3
CASSLGRAAGAFF	TGTGCCAGCAGCTTAGGAAGAGCAGCGGGAGCTTTCTTT	few	.	TRBV28	TRBJ1-1
CASSESISGTEAFF	TGCGCCAGCAGTGAGTCGATCTCAGGGACTGAAGCTTTCTTT	.	.	TRBV10-1	TRBJ1-1
CASSSRGPTYEQYF	TGTGCCAGCAGTTCGCGGGGGCCAACCTACGAGCAGTACTTC	few	.	TRBV7-6	TRBJ2-7
CASSDARRDRIRTNTGELFF	TGCGCCAGCAGTGACGCCCGGAGGGACAGGATACGTACAAACACCGGGGAGCTGTTTTTT	.	TRBD1	TRBV10-1	TRBJ2-2
CASSTRLFTGELFF	TGTGCCAGCAGCACCCGACTATTTACCGGGGAGCTGTTTTTT	.	.	TRBV5-6	TRBJ2-2
CASKGRAEAFF	TGTGCCAGCAAAGGCAGGGCTGAAGCTTTCTTT	.	.	TRBV16	TRBJ1-1
CASTEGAVTGTDTQYF	TGTGCCAGTACCGAGGGAGCAGTCACAGGCACAGATACGCAGTATTTT	.	.	TRBV19	TRBJ2-3
CASSARDSTTYEQYF	TGTGCCAGCAGCGCAAGGGACAGTACGACCTACGAGCAGTACTTC	.	TRBD1	TRBV9	TRBJ2-7
CASSLETRYTEAFF	TGCGCCAGCAGCTTGGAAACCCGGTACACTGAAGCTTTCTTT	.	.	TRBV5-1	TRBJ1-1
CASSPSGTGELFF	TGTGCCAGCTCACCATCGGGTACCGGGGAGCTGTTTTTT	once	.	TRBV18	TRBJ2-2
CASSPMDSIGETQYF	TGTGCCAGCTCACCCATGGACAGCATAGGGGAGACCCAGTACTTC	.	.	TRBV18	TRBJ2-5
CASIKSASEWAFF	TGTGCCAGCATCAAAAGCGCCTCGGAGTGGGCTTTCTTT	.	.	TRBV6-1	TRBJ1-1
CASGLLTGTISGNTIYF	TGTGCTAGTGGTTTGCTGACAGGTACTATTTCTGGAAACACCATATATTTT	.	.	TRBV12-5	TRBJ1-3
CASSLTPGVAGGANTGELFF	TGTGCCAGCAGCTTAACCCCTGGGGTAGCGGGGGGGGCGAACACCGGGGAGCTGTTTTTT	.	TRBD2	TRBV7-3	TRBJ2-2
CASSFPGNTEAFF	TGTGCCAGCAGTTTCCCCGGGAACACTGAAGCTTTCTTT	.	.	TRBV6-5	TRBJ1-1
CASSYYRGPWSPLHF	TGTGCCAGCAGCTACTACAGGGGTCCGTGGTCACCCCTCCACTTT	.	TRBD1	TRBV5-8	TRBJ1-6
CAWSVRFSSTDTQYF	TGTGCCTGGAGTGTGAGGTTCTCTAGCACAGATACGCAGTATTTT	once	.	TRBV30	TRBJ2-3
CASSAQPGLDNEQFF	TGTGCCAGCAGCGCTCAGCCGGGACTAGACAATGAGCAGTTCTTC	.	TRBD2	TRBV9	TRBJ2-1
CASSSRGGVRDTQYF	TGTGCCAGCAGCTCCCGCGGAGGGGTCAGAGATACGCAGTATTTT	.	.	TRBV9	TRBJ2-3
CASSASRDRVSLNTEAFF	TGTGCCAGCAGTGCCAGCCGGGACAGGGTTTCCTTGAACACTGAAGCTTTCTTT	.	TRBD1	TRBV27	TRBJ1-1
CASSQDWGGRGGRNEQFF	TGCGCCAGCAGCCAAGATTGGGGGGGGCGCGGGGGGAGGAATGAGCAGTTCTTC	.	TRBD2	TRBV4-3	TRBJ2-1
CASSPSSGIYNEQFF	TGCGCCAGCAGTCCTTCTAGCGGGATTTACAATGAGCAGTTCTTC	.	TRBD2	TRBV10-2	TRBJ2-1
CAITSDQETQYF	TGTGCCATCACCTCAGACCAAGAGACCCAGTACTTC	.	.	TRBV10-3	TRBJ2-5
CASSGRDTDYNEQFF	TGTGCCAGCAGCGGCCGGGACACAGACTACAATGAGCAGTTCTTC	.	.	TRBV9	TRBJ2-1
CASSSTGTSGNTIYF	TGTGCCAGCAGTTCAACAGGCACCTCTGGAAACACCATATATTTT	.	.	TRBV6-5	TRBJ1-3
CASSYSIAGNRYTF	TGTGCCAGCAGTTACTCGATTGCGGGAAATCGCTACACCTTC	.	.	TRBV6-5	TRBJ1-2
CAWGLALPDTQYF	TGTGCCTGGGGACTAGCGCTACCAGATACGCAGTATTTT	.	TRBD2	TRBV30	TRBJ2-3
CASSLFPGIETQYF	TGTGCCAGCAGTTTATTTCCAGGGATTGAGACCCAGTACTTC	.	.	TRBV27	TRBJ2-5
CASSLTGGASPLHF	TGTGCCAGCAGTTTAACTGGGGGGGCCTCACCCCTCCACTTT	.	.	TRBV27	TRBJ1-6
CASSYSNQPQHF	TGTGCCAGCAGCTATAGCAATCAGCCCCAGCATTTT	.	.	TRBV27	TRBJ1-5
CASSQDPQYVSSYNSPLHF	TGCGCCAGCAGCCAAGATCCCCAATACGTGAGCTCCTATAATTCACCCCTCCACTTT	.	.	TRBV4-3	TRBJ1-6
CASSYPQGFNTEAFF	TGTGCCAGCAGTTACCCACAGGGATTTAACACTGAAGCTTTCTTT	.	.	TRBV28	TRBJ1-1
CASSLMAGDTDTQYF	TGTGCCAGCAGCTTAATGGCGGGGGACACAGATACGCAGTATTTT	.	TRBD2	TRBV11-2	TRBJ2-3
CASSEYRATDTQYF	TGCGCCAGCAGTGAGTACAGGGCAACAGATACGCAGTATTTT	.	.	TRBV10-1	TRBJ2-3
CASGGQGGDEQYF	TGCGCCAGCGGAGGACAAGGGGGGGACGAGCAGTACTTC	.	.	TRBV5-1	TRBJ2-7
CASSSGQPAPQHF	TGTGCCAGCAGTTCCGGACAGCCGGCGCCCCAGCATTTT	.	.	TRBV28	TRBJ1-5
CASRGHGLDQTQYF	TGTGCCAGCAGGGGACATGGACTAGACCAGACCCAGTACTTC	.	.	TRBV6-5	TRBJ2-5
CASSLFNRGALNTEAFF	TGTGCCAGCAGTTTATTTAACAGGGGGGCCTTGAACACTGAAGCTTTCTTT	few	TRBD1	TRBV27	TRBJ1-1